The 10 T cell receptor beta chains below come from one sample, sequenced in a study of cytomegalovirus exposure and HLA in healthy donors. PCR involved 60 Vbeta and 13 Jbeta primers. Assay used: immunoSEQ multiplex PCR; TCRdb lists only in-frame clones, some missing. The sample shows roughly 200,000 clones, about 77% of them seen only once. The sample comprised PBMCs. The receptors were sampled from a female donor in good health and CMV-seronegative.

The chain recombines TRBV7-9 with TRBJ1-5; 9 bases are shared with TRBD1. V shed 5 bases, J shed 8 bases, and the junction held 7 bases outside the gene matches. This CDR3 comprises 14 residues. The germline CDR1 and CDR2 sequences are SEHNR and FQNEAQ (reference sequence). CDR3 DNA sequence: TGTGCCAGCAGCCTGGGACAGGGTGTGGAGCCCCAGCATTTT. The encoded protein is CASSLGQGVEPQHF.

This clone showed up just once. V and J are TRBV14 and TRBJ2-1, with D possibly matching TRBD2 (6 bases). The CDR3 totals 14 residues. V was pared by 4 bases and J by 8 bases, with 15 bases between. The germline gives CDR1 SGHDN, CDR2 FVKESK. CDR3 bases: TGTGCCAGCAGCCTAGCGGACCCTTTCGATGAGCAGTTCTTC. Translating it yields CASSLADPFDEQFF.

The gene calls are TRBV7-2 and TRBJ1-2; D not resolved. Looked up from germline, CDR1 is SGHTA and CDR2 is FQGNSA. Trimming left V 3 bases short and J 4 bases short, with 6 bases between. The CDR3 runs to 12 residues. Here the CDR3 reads CASSLAVYGYTF. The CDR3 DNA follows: TGTGCCAGCAGCTTGGCAGTCTATGGCTACACCTTC.

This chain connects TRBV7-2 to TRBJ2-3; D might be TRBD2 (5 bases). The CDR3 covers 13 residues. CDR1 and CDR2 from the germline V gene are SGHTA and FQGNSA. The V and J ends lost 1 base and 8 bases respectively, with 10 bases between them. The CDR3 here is CASSLGPGGTQYF. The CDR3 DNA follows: TGTGCCAGCAGCTTAGGGCCTGGAGGTACGCAGTATTTT. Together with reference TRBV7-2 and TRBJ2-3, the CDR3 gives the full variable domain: GAGVSQSPSNKVTEKGKDVELRCDPISGHTALYWYRQSLGQGLEFLIYFQGNSAPDKSGLPSDRFSAERTGGSVSTLTIQRTQQEDSAVYLCASSLGPGGTQYFGPGTRLTVL.

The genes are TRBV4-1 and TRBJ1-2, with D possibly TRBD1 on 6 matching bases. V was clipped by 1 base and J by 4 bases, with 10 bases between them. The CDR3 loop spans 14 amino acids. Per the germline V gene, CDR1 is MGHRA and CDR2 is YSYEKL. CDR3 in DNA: TGCGCCAGCAGCCAAGCGGGGGGGCTCTATGGCTACACCTTC. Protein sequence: CASSQAGGLYGYTF.

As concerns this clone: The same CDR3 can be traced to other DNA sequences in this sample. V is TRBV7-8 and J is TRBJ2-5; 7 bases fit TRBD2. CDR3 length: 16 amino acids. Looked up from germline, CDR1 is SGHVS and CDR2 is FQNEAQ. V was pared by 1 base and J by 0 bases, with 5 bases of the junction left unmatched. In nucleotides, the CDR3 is TGTGCCAGCAGCTTAGGGCTAGCGGCGTACCAAGAGACCCAGTACTTC. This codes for CASSLGLAAYQETQYF.

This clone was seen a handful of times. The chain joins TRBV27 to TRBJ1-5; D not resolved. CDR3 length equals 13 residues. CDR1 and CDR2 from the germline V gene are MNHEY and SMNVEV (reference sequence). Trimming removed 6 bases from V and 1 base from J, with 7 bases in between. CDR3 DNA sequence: TGTGCCAGCAGCCGCCGGAGCAATCAGCCCCAGCATTTT. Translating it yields CASSRRSNQPQHF.

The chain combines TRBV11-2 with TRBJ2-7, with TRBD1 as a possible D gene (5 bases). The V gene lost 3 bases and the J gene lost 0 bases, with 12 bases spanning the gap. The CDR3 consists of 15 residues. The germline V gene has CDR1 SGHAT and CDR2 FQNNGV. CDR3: CASSFARQPSYEQYF. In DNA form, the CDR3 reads TGTGCCAGCAGCTTTGCTAGACAGCCCTCCTACGAGCAGTACTTC.

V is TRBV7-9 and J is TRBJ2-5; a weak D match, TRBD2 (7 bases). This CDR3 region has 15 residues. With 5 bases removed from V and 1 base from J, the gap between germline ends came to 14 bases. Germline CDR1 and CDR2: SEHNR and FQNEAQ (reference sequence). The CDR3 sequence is CASSTGAGAQETQYF. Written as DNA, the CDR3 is TGTGCCAGCAGCACCGGGGCGGGGGCCCAAGAGACCCAGTACTTC.

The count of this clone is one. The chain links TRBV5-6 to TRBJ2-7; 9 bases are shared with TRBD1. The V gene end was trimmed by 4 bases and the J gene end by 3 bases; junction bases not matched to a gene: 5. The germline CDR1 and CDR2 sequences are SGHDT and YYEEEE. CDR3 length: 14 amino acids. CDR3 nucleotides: TGTGCCAGCAGCAAGGACAGGGGAGGCTACGAGCAGTACTTC. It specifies CASSKDRGGYEQYF.